This T cell receptor (beta chain) was observed in a study of cytomegalovirus exposure and HLA in healthy donors. As regards this clone: Antigen specificity is unknown.

Some clones are missing from TCRdb's copy, which holds only in-frame ones; the method was immunoSEQ multiplex PCR. The profile shows over 200,000 clones, roughly 89% of them singletons. Germline lookup yields CDR1 MDHEN and CDR2 SYDVKM. The CDR3 sequence is 14 residues long. With 3 bases removed from V and 8 bases from J, the gap between germline ends came to 13 bases. General study results and limits: As was reported, the classifier diagnosed cytomegalovirus status with high specificity and sensitivity. In a later analysis, first-cohort TCR clusters were found to tend to co-occur in the 130 or so validation repertoires. Whilst most TCR sequences proved rare, a subset of public TCRs occurred across many donors.

The chain employs TRBV28 and TRBJ1-4; D is unresolved. The sequence derives from a woman aged 18-29 years in good health and CMV-seronegative. What was sequenced was PBMCs. This CDR3 is CASSFSWAGEKLFF. CDR3 DNA sequence: TGTGCCAGCAGTTTCTCCTGGGCGGGGGAAAAACTGTTTTTT.